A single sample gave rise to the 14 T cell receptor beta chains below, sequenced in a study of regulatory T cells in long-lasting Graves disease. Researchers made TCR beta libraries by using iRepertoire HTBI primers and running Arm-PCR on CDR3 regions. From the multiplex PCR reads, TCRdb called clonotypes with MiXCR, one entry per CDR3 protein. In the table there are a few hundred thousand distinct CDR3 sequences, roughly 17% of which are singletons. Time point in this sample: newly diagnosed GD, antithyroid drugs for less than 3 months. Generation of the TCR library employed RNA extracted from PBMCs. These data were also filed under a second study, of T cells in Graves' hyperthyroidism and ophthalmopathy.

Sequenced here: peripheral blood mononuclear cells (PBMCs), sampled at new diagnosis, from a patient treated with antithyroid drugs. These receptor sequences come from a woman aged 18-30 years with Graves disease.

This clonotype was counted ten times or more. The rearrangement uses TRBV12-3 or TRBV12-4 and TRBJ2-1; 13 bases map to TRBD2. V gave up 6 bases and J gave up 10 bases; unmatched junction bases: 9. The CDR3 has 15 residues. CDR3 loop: CASRTTSGRVGEQFF. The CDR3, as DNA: TGTGCCAGCAGGACAACTAGCGGGAGGGTCGGGGAGCAGTTCTTC.

The CDR3 region is CSAREQGGPYEQYF. CDR3 in DNA: TGCAGTGCTAGAGAACAGGGCGGCCCCTACGAGCAGTACTTC. The V gene is TRBV20-1, the J gene TRBJ2-7; D possibly corresponds to TRBD1 (6 bases). Trimming removed 0 bases at V and 2 bases at J, with 11 bases between. The CDR3 extends over 14 amino acids. Germline V gives CDR1 DFQATT, CDR2 SNEGSKA (reference sequence).

CDR3 in amino acids: CASSPLQTSGYEQYF. DNA of the CDR3: TGTGCCAGCAGTCCCCTCCAAACTAGCGGCTACGAGCAGTACTTC. The chain has TRBV28 and TRBJ2-7; 8 bases agree with TRBD2. Losses at the gene ends were 5 bases for V and 3 bases for J; bases not matched to a gene: 9. This CDR3 contains 15 residues. CDR1 and CDR2 (germline): MDHEN, SYDVKM.

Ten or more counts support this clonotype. CDR3 nucleotides: TGCAGTGCGCCAAATCCGAGGAGCTCCACAGATACGCAGTATTTT. It codes for CSAPNPRSSTDTQYF. This sequence joins TRBV20-1 and TRBJ2-3; D call uncertain. Per germline, CDR1 DFQATT and CDR2 SNEGSKA (reference sequence). Trimming removed 6 bases from V and 2 bases from J, with 18 bases in between. The CDR3 covers 15 residues.

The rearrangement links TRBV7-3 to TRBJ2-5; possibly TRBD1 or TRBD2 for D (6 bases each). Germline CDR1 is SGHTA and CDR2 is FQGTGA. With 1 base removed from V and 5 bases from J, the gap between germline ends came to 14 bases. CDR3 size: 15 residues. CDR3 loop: CASSLIGGSGETQYF. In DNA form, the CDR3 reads TGTGCCAGCAGCTTAATTGGGGGCAGCGGGGAGACCCAGTACTTC.

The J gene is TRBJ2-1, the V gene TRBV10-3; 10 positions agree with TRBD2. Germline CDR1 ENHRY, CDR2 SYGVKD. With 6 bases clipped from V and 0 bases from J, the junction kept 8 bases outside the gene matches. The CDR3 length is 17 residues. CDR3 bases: TGTGCCATCAGGACGGAGATAGCGGGAGGCTCCTACAATGAGCAGTTCTTC. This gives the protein CAIRTEIAGGSYNEQFF.

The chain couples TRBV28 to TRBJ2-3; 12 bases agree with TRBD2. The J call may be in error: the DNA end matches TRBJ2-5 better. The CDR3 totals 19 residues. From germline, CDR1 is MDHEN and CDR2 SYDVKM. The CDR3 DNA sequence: TGTGCCAGCAGTTTCCCGCCCCGGACTAGCGGGAAGGCACGGGAGACCCAGTACTTC. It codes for CASSFPPRTSGKARETQYF.

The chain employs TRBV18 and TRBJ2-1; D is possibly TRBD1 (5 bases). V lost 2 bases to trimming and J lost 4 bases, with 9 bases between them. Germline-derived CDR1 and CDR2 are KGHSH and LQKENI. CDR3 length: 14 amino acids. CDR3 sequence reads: CASSPLKGYNEQFF. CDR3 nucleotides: TGTGCCAGCTCACCATTGAAGGGGTACAATGAGCAGTTCTTC. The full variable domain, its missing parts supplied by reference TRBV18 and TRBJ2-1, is NAGVMQNPRHLVRRRGQEARLRCSPMKGHSHVYWYRQLPEEGLKFMVYLQKENIIDESGMPKERFSAEFPKEGPSILRIQQVVRGDSAAYFCASSPLKGYNEQFFGPGTRLTVL.

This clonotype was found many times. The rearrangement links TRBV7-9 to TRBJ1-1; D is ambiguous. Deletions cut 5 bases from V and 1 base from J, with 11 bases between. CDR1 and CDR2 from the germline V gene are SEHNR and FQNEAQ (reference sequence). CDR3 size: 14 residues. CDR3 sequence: CASSISGRNTEAFF. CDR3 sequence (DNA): TGTGCCAGCAGCATTTCCGGCAGGAACACTGAAGCTTTCTTT.

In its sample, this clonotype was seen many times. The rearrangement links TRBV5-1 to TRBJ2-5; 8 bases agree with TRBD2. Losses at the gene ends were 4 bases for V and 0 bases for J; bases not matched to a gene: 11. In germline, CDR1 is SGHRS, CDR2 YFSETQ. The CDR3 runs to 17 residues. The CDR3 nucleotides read TGCGCCAGCAGCCCCAGTCGGGGGGGGATATACCAAGAGACCCAGTACTTC. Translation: CASSPSRGGIYQETQYF.

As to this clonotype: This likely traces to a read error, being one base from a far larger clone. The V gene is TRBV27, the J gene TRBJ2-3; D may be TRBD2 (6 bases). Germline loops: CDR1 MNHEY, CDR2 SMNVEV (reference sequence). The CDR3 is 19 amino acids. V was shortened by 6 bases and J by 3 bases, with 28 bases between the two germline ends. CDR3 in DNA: TGTGCCAGCAGCTTAATTCGGGCGAGAGGGAGGTTTCGGACAGATACGCAGTATTTT. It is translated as CASSLIRARGRFRTDTQYF.

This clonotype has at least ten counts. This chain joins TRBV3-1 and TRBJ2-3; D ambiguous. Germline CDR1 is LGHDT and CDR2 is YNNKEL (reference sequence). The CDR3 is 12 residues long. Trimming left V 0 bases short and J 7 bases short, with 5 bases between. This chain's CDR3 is CASSQDGYTQYF. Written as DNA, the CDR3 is TGTGCCAGCAGCCAAGATGGTTATACGCAGTATTTT.

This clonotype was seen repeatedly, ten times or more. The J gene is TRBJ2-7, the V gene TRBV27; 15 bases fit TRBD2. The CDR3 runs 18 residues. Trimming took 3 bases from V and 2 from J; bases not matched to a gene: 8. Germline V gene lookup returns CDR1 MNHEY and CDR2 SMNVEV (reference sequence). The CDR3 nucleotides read TGTGCCAGCAGTTTCATCCCGGGACTAGCGGGAGGAACCTACGAGCAGTACTTC. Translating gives CASSFIPGLAGGTYEQYF.

DNA for the CDR3: TGTGCCAGCAGTCGTGACTCAGATACGCAGTATTTT. It codes for CASSRDSDTQYF. The chain couples TRBV2 to TRBJ2-3; D not resolved. CDR3 length: 12 amino acids. The V and J ends lost 5 bases and 4 bases respectively, with 7 bases between them. Germline V gene data show CDR1 as SNHLY and CDR2 as FYNNEI.